The next 15 T cell receptor beta chains were all read from a single sample in a study of somatic mutations in cytotoxic T cells in rheumatoid arthritis. Data came from immunoSEQ multiplex PCR; TCRdb stores just in-frame clones and leaves some out. The sample contains more than 9,500 clones, over 80% of which appear only once. Sequencing was carried out using CD8+ T cells sorted from blood. These receptors came from a woman aged 60 to 75 in good health.

The chain uses TRBV13 and TRBJ2-2; a weak D match, TRBD1 (5 bases). The CDR3 extends over 14 amino acids. The ends were cut back, 8 bases at V and 7 bases at J, with 17 bases in the middle. CDR1 is PRHDT and CDR2 is FYEKMQ in the germline V gene (reference sequence). In DNA form, the CDR3 reads TGTGCCAGCCACCTCGGCAGGGATCACGGGGAGCTGTTTTTT. Amino acid sequence: CASHLGRDHGELFF.

The CDR3 here is CASSLDLGDSYEQFF. CDR3 coding DNA: TGTGCCAGCAGCTTAGACCTCGGGGATTCTTATGAGCAGTTCTTC. The chain links TRBV7-9 to TRBJ2-1; D may be TRBD2 (5 bases). Trimming stripped 1 base from V and 8 bases from J, with 15 bases between. Germline lookup yields CDR1 SEHNR and CDR2 FQNEAQ (reference sequence). The CDR3 is 15 residues long. The full variable domain, with the rest looked up from reference TRBV7-9 and TRBJ2-1, is DTGVSQNPRHKITKRGQNVTFRCDPISEHNRLYWYRQTLGQGPEFLTYFQNEAQLEKSRLLSDRFSAERPKGSFSTLEIQRTEQGDSAMYLCASSLDLGDSYEQFFGPGTRLTVL.

The chain recombines TRBV6-4 with TRBJ2-1; 10 positions agree with TRBD2. Germline CDR1 MRHNA, CDR2 SNTAGT. This CDR3 has 15 amino acids. Germline trimming cut 0 bases from V and 7 bases from J; bases unmatched to any gene: 3. CDR3 region: CASSDSAGGQNEQFF. Here the CDR3 DNA reads TGTGCCAGCAGTGACTCAGCGGGGGGGCAGAATGAGCAGTTCTTC.

This clone was picked up one time. The V and J genes are TRBV7-2 and TRBJ2-1, with TRBD2 identical over 8 bases. There are 14 residues in the CDR3. Looked up from germline, CDR1 is SGHTA and CDR2 is FQGNSA. V lost 8 bases to trimming and J lost 5 bases; unmatched junction nucleotides: 8. CDR3 nucleotide sequence: TGTGCCAGCGGACAAACGGGGGGGGACAATGAGCAGTTCTTC. Its translation is CASGQTGGDNEQFF.

The chain recombines TRBV9 with TRBJ2-5; weak D call: TRBD2 (6 bases). CDR3 length: 15 amino acids. The V end lost 0 bases, the J end lost 2 bases, and 11 bases lay between the germline ends. CDR1 and CDR2 from the germline V gene are SGDLS and YYNGEE. CDR3 in DNA: TGTGCCAGCAGCGTAGGAGGGGAGGTTCAAGAGACCCAGTACTTC. Residues: CASSVGGEVQETQYF.

The rearrangement links TRBV9 to TRBJ2-3, with a weak D call TRBD2 (6 bases). In germline, CDR1 is SGDLS, CDR2 YYNGEE. Trimming stripped 4 bases from V and 9 bases from J, with 15 bases between. The CDR3 runs 13 residues. CDR3: CASSPGTDGTQYF. The CDR3 DNA reads TGTGCCAGCAGCCCCGGGACTGACGGAACGCAGTATTTT. The full variable domain, rest sourced from reference TRBV9 and TRBJ2-3, is DSGVTQTPKHLITATGQRVTLRCSPRSGDLSVYWYQQSLDQGLQFLIQYYNGEERAKGNILERFSAQQFPDLHSELNLSSLELGDSALYFCASSPGTDGTQYFGPGTRLTVL.

V and J are TRBV27 and TRBJ1-1, with a weak D call TRBD1 (5 bases). The length of the CDR3 is 13 residues. V was trimmed by 6 bases and J by 2 bases, leaving 10 bases between them. CDR1 and CDR2 from the germline V gene are MNHEY and SMNVEV (reference sequence). Written as DNA, the CDR3 is TGTGCCAGCAGCCTACAGGAAAACACTGAAGCTTTCTTT. This sequence encodes CASSLQENTEAFF.

The chain joins TRBV20-1 to TRBJ2-7; tentatively, D is TRBD2 (5 bases). This CDR3 has 11 amino acids. Germline V gene data show CDR1 as DFQATT and CDR2 as SNEGSKA (reference sequence). With 6 bases removed from V and 6 bases from J, the gap between germline ends came to 12 bases. The CDR3 spells CSASYGGEQYF. CDR3 in DNA: TGCAGTGCATCATACGGAGGCGAGCAGTACTTC.

The chain uses TRBV11-2 and TRBJ2-1; TRBD1 is a possible D gene (6 bases). V dropped 0 bases and J dropped 4 bases, with 19 bases sitting between them. The CDR3 consists of 18 residues. Germline CDR1 is SGHAT and CDR2 is FQNNGV. The chain's CDR3 is CASSLDHYTGPPYNEQFF. For the CDR3, the DNA is TGTGCCAGCAGCTTAGATCACTATACAGGGCCACCTTACAATGAGCAGTTCTTC.

J is TRBJ1-5 and V is TRBV28; D is ambiguous. Looked up from germline, CDR1 is MDHEN and CDR2 is SYDVKM. Trimming stripped 4 bases from V and 4 bases from J, with 14 bases between. This CDR3 region has 15 residues. CDR3 in amino acids: CASSSLLGSNQPQHF. The CDR3 nucleotides read TGTGCCAGCAGTTCTCTCCTGGGCTCTAATCAGCCCCAGCATTTT.

The V call is TRBV7-9, the J call TRBJ2-6; 9 nucleotides agree with TRBD1. The CDR3 length is 17 residues. J was trimmed by 2 bases and V by 4 bases; bases with no gene match: 6. Germline V CDR1 and CDR2: SEHNR, FQNEAQ (reference sequence). CDR3 nucleotides: TGTGCCAGCAGCTCCCCGACAGGGGGGGCTGGGGCCAACGTCCTGACTTTC. Protein sequence: CASSSPTGGAGANVLTF. Full variable domain (remainder filled in from reference TRBV7-9 and TRBJ2-6): DTGVSQNPRHKITKRGQNVTFRCDPISEHNRLYWYRQTLGQGPEFLTYFQNEAQLEKSRLLSDRFSAERPKGSFSTLEIQRTEQGDSAMYLCASSSPTGGAGANVLTFGAGSRLTVL.

This clone was counted only a few times. The chain employs TRBV13 and TRBJ2-7, with 9 positions matching TRBD1. Germline CDR1 and CDR2: PRHDT and FYEKMQ (reference sequence). V lost 2 bases and J lost 2; bases outside the gene matches: 1. The length of the CDR3 is 14 residues. The chain's CDR3 is CASSLRQGAYEQYF. As DNA, the CDR3 is TGTGCCAGCAGCTTAAGACAGGGGGCCTACGAGCAGTACTTC.

The chain uses TRBV7-8 and TRBJ1-3; D is unclear. This CDR3 comprises 15 residues. The ends were cut back, 4 bases at V and 3 bases at J, with 13 bases in the middle. Germline CDR1 and CDR2: SGHVS and FQNEAQ. The CDR3: CASSSTPGGGNTIYF. The DNA of the CDR3 is TGTGCCAGCAGCTCTACACCGGGTGGTGGAAACACCATATATTTT.

The chain carries TRBV2 and TRBJ2-1; 7 nucleotides line up with TRBD2. Germline CDR1 and CDR2: SNHLY and FYNNEI. There are 13 residues in the CDR3. The junction had 2 bases not matched to a gene; V was cut back by 7 bases and J by 2 bases. DNA of the CDR3: TGTGCCAGCACAGGACTAGCCTACAATGAGCAGTTCTTC. Its translation: CASTGLAYNEQFF.

This chain connects TRBV6-5 to TRBJ2-3; maybe TRBD2 (6 bases). V was clipped by 0 bases and J by 8 bases, with 9 bases between them. The CDR3 spans 13 residues. The germline V gene encodes CDR1 MNHEY and CDR2 SVGAGI. CDR3 protein: CASSYSQGGTQYF. Written as DNA, the CDR3 is TGTGCCAGCAGTTACTCGCAGGGAGGTACGCAGTATTTT.